The 3 T cell receptor beta chains reported below all come from one sample, sequenced in a study of identical twins. Each CDR3 protein is one row after TCRdb ran MiXCR on the 5' RACE reads. Here the sample spans about 530,000 distinct CDR3 sequences, about a fifth being singletons. The same specimen was also included in a second study, on yellow fever vaccine responses in identical twins.

Sequenced sample: CD4+ T cells sorted from blood. These receptors were obtained from a woman aged 18-29 years in good health.

At least ten counts were recorded for this clonotype. The V gene is TRBV12-3 or TRBV12-4, the J gene TRBJ1-1, with TRBD1 matching over 7 bases. The CDR3 spans 14 residues. V gave up 6 bases and J gave up 0 bases; unmatched junction bases: 4. CDR3 DNA sequence: TGTGCCAGCAGCCGACAGGGCGTGAACACTGAAGCTTTCTTT. It translates to CASSRQGVNTEAFF.

The V gene is TRBV11-2, the J gene TRBJ1-4; 9 nucleotides line up with TRBD1. Trimming cost V 2 bases and J 8 bases; bases outside gene matches: 6. This CDR3 is 15 amino acids long. CDR1 and CDR2 from the germline V gene are SGHAT and FQNNGV. CDR3 DNA: TGTGCCAGCAGCTTATTAGGGACAGGGAAAGAAAAACTGTTTTTT. It codes for CASSLLGTGKEKLFF.

The chain couples TRBV6-1 to TRBJ2-7; maybe TRBD1 (5 bases). Germline lookup yields CDR1 MNHNS and CDR2 SASEGT. Trimming left V 7 bases short and J 5 bases short, with 18 bases between. The CDR3 is 14 residues long. The CDR3 is CASTTGRERDEQYF. In DNA, the CDR3 is TGTGCCAGCACCACAGGCAGGGAACGCGACGAGCAGTACTTC.